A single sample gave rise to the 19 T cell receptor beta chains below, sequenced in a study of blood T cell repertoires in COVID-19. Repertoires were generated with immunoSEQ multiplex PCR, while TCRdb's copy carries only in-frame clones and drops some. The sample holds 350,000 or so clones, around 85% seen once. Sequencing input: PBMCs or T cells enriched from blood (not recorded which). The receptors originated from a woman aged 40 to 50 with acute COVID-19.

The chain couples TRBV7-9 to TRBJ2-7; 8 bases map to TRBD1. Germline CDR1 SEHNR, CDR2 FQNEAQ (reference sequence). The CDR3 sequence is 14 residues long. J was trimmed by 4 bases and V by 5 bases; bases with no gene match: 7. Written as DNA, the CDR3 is TGTGCCAGCAGCCCAGACAGGGGAACATACGAGCAGTACTTC. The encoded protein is CASSPDRGTYEQYF.

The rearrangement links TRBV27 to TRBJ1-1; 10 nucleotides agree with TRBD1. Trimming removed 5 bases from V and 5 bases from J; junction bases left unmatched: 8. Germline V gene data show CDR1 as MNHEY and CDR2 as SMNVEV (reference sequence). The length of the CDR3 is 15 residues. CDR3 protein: CASSALDRGQTEAFF. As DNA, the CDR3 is TGTGCCAGCAGTGCACTCGACAGGGGGCAAACTGAAGCTTTCTTT.

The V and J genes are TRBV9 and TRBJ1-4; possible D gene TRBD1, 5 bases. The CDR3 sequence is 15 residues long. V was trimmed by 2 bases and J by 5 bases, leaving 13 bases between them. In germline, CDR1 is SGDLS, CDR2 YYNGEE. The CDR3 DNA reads TGTGCCAGCAGCGTCAATACAGGAAAAAATGAAAAACTGTTTTTT. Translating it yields CASSVNTGKNEKLFF.

The CDR3 nucleotides are TGCGCCAGCAGCTTGGAGAATTGGGGAGGGGATGGCTACACCTTC. This gives the protein CASSLENWGGDGYTF. This chain connects TRBV5-1 to TRBJ1-2; D is possibly TRBD1 (5 bases). The V gene's germline CDR1 is SGHRS and CDR2 YFSETQ. The CDR3 is 15 residues long. Trimming pared 0 bases from V and 6 bases from J, leaving 15 bases between.

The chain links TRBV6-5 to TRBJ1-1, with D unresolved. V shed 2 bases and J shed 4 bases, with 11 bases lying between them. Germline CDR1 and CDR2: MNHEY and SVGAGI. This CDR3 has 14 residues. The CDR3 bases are TGTGCCAGCAGTTACCCCTCGGGGTTCACTGAAGCTTTCTTT. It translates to CASSYPSGFTEAFF.

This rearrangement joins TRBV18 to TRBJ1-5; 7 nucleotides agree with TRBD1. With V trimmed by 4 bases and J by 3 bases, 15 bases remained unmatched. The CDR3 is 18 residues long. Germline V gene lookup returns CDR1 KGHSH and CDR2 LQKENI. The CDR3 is CASSLKGRSGTANQPQHF. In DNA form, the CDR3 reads TGTGCCAGCTCACTCAAGGGCCGTTCCGGGACAGCCAATCAGCCCCAGCATTTT.

This CDR3 reads CASSVDTGRNTGELFF. Here the CDR3 DNA reads TGTGCCAGCAGCGTAGACACAGGGCGCAACACCGGGGAGCTGTTTTTT. This chain links TRBV9 with TRBJ2-2; weak D call: TRBD1 (6 bases). V was clipped by 0 bases and J by 2 bases, with 11 bases between them. CDR1 and CDR2 (germline): SGDLS, YYNGEE. The CDR3 is made up of 16 amino acids.

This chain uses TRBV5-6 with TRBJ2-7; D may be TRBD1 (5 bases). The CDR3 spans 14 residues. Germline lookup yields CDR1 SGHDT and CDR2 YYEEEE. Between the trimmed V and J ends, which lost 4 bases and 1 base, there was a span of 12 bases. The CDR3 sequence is CASSPSGHSYEQYF. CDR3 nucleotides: TGTGCCAGCAGCCCCTCAGGACATTCCTACGAGCAGTACTTC.

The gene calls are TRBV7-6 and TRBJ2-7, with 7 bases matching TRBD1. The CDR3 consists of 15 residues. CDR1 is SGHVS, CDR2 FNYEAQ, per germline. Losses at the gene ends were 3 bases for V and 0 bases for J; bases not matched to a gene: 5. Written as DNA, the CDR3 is TGTGCCAGCAGCTTGGGCAGGGGGTACTCCTACGAGCAGTACTTC. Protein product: CASSLGRGYSYEQYF.

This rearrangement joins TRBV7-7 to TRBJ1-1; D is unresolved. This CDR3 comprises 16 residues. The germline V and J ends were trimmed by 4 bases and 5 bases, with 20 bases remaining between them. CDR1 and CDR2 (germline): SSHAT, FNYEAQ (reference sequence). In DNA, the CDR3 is TGTGCCAGCAGCTCAATCCCACATGGTATCAATACTGAAGCTTTCTTT. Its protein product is CASSSIPHGINTEAFF.

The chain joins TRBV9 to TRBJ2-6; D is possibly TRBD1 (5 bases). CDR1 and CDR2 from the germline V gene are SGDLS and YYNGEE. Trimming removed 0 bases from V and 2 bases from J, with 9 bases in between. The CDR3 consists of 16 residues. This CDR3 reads CASSVEPGTGANVLTF. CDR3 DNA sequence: TGTGCCAGCAGCGTAGAGCCAGGGACTGGGGCCAACGTCCTGACTTTC. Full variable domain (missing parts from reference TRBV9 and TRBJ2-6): DSGVTQTPKHLITATGQRVTLRCSPRSGDLSVYWYQQSLDQGLQFLIQYYNGEERAKGNILERFSAQQFPDLHSELNLSSLELGDSALYFCASSVEPGTGANVLTFGAGSRLTVL.

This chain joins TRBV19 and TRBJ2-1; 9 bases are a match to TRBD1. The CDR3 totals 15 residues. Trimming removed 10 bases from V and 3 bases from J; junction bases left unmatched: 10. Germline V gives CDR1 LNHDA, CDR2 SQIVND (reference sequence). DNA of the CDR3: TGTGCCATCTCGACCGGGACAGGGATCTACAATGAGCAGTTCTTC. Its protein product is CAISTGTGIYNEQFF.

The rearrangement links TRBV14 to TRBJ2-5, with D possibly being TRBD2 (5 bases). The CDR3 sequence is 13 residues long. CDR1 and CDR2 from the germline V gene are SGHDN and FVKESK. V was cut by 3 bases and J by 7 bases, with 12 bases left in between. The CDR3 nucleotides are TGTGCCAGCAGCCAGGTCGGGGTTGCGACCCAGTACTTC. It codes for CASSQVGVATQYF.

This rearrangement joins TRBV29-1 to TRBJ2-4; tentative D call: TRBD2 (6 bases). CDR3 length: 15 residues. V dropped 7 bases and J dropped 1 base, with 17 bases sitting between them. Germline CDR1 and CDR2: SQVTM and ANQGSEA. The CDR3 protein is CSAEGGDGAKNIQYF. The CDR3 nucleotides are TGCAGCGCCGAAGGCGGGGATGGGGCCAAAAACATTCAGTACTTC.

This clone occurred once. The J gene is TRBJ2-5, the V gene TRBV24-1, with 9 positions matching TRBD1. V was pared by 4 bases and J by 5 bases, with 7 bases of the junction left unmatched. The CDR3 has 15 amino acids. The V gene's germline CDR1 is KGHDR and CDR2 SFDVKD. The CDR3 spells CATSERDRERETQYF. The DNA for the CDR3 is TGTGCCACCAGTGAACGGGACAGGGAGAGGGAGACCCAGTACTTC.

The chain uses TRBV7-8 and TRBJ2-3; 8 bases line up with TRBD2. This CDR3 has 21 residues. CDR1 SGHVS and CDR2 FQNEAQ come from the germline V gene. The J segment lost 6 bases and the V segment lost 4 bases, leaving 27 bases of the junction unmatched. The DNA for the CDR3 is TGTGCCAGCAGCTCCAGGCGCCCGGGAGGGTTACCCAGACGACCGGGTGATACGCAGTATTTT. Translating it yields CASSSRRPGGLPRRPGDTQYF.

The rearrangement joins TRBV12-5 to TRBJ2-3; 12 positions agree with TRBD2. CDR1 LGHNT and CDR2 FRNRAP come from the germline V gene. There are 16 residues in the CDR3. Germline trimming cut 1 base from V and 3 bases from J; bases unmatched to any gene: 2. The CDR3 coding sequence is TGTGCTAGTGGTTTGGGACTAGCGGGAGTGACAGATACGCAGTATTTT. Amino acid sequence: CASGLGLAGVTDTQYF. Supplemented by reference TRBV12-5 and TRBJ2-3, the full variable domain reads DARVTQTPRHKVTEMGQEVTMRCQPILGHNTVFWYRQTMMQGLELLAYFRNRAPLDDSGMPKDRFSAEMPDATLATLKIQPSEPRDSAVYFCASGLGLAGVTDTQYFGPGTRLTVL.

The CDR3 region has the DNA TGTGCCAGCTCACCTAACAGTAAAGAGACCCAGTACTTC. Translation gives CASSPNSKETQYF. The V and J genes are TRBV18 and TRBJ2-5; D gene uncertain. The CDR3 is made up of 13 amino acids. Germline V gives CDR1 KGHSH, CDR2 LQKENI. Trimming removed 3 bases from V and 3 bases from J, with 8 bases in between.

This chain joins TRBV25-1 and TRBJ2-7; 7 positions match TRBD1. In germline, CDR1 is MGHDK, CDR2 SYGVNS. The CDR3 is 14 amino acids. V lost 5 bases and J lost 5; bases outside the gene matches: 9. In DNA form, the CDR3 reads TGTGCCAGCAGTAATACAGGGGCTCAGAACGAGCAGTACTTC. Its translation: CASSNTGAQNEQYF.